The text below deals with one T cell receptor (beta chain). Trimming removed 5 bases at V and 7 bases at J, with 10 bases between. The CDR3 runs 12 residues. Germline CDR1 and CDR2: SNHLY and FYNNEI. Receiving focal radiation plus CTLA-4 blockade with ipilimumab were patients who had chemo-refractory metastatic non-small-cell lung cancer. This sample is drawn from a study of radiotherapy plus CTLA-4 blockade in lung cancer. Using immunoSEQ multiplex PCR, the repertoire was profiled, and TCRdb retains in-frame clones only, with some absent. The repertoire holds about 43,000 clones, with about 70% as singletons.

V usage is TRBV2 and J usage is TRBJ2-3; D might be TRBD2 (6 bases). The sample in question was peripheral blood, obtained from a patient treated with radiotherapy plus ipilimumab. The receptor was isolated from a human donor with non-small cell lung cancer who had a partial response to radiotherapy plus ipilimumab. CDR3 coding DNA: TGTGCCAGCAGTAAGGAGGGGAATACGCAGTATTTT. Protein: CASSKEGNTQYF.